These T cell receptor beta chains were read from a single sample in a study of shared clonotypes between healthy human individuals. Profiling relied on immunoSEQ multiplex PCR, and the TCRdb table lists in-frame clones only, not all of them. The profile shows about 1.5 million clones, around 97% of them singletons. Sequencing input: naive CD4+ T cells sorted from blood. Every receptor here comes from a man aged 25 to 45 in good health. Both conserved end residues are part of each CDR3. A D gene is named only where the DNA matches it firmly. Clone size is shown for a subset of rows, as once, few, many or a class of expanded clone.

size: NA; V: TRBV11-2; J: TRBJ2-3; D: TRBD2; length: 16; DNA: TGTGCCAGCAGTCCCGGGACTAGCGGGAGGGCAGATACGCAGTATTTT; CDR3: CASSPGTSGRADTQYF
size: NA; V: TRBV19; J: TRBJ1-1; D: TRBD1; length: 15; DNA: TGTGCCAGTAGTATCCCGGGACAGGGAGGAACTGAAGCTTTCTTT; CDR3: CASSIPGQGGTEAFF
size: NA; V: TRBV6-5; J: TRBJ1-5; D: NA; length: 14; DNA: TGTGCCAGCAGCTACACAACGGGGTATCAGCCCCAGCATTTT; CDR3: CASSYTTGYQPQHF
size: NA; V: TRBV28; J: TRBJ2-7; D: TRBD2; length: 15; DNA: TGTGCCAGCAGTTTAACGGGACTAAATACGTACGAGCAGTACTTC; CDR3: CASSLTGLNTYEQYF
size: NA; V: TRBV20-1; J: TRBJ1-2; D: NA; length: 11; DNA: TGCAGTGCTAGAGCCCCGAGGGGCTACACCTTC; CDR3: CSARAPRGYTF
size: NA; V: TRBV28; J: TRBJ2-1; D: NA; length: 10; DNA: TGTGCCAGCAGTTTTCCTGAGCAGTTCTTC; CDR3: CASSFPEQFF
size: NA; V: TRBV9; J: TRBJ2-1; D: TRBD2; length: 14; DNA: TGTGCCAGCAGCGAGGGACTAGAGTACAATGAGCAGTTCTTC; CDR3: CASSEGLEYNEQFF
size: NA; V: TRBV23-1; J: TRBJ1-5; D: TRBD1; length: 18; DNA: TGCGCCAGCAGTCAAGCCCGGGACAGGGGAGCCCTTAATCAGCCCCAGCATTTT; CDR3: CASSQARDRGALNQPQHF
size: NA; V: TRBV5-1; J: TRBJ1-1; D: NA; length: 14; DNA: TGCGCCAGCAGCATTACAGGGAAAATGGCTGAAGCTTTCTTT; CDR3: CASSITGKMAEAFF
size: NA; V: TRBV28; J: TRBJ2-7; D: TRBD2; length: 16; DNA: TGTGCCAGCAGGAAAGGGACTAGCGGGAGGTACTACGAGCAGTACTTC; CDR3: CASRKGTSGRYYEQYF
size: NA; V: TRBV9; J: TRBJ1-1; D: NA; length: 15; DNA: TGTGCCAGCAGCGGTTCGGGCGGGGTGAACACTGAAGCTTTCTTT; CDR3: CASSGSGGVNTEAFF
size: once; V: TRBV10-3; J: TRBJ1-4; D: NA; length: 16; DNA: TGTGCCATCGGATCAAGCCTCGCAGCAACTAATGAAAAACTGTTTTTT; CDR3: CAIGSSLAATNEKLFF
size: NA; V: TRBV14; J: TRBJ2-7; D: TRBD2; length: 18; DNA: TGTGCCAGCAGCCAAGATATCACTAGCGGGAGAAACAACTACGAGCAGTACTTC; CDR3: CASSQDITSGRNNYEQYF
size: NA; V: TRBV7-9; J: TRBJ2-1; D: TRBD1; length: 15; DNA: TGTGCCAGCAGCGCCCGGGACAGGGCCTACAATGAGCAGTTCTTC; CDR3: CASSARDRAYNEQFF
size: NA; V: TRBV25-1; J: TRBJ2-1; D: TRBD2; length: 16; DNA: TGTGCCAGCAGTGCTATGAGGACTAGCTCCTACAATGAGCAGTTCTTC; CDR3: CASSAMRTSSYNEQFF
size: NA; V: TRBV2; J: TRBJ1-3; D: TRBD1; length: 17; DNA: TGTGCCAGCAGTGGAGGGGACAGGGGATTCTCTGGAAACACCATATATTTT; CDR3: CASSGGDRGFSGNTIYF
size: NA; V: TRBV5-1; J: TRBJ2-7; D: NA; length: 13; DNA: TGCGCCAGCAGCATGGGACAACTCTACGAGCAGTACTTC; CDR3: CASSMGQLYEQYF
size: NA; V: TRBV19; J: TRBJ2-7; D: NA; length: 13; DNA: TGTGCCACCACTATGGGCGGGTCCTACGAGCAGTACTTC; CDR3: CATTMGGSYEQYF
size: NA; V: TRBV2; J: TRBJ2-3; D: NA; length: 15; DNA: TGTGCCAGCATTCCCAGCGGGCTGGGCACAGATACGCAGTATTTT; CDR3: CASIPSGLGTDTQYF
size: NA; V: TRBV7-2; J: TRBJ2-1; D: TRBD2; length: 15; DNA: TGTGCCAGCAGCTCCACTAGCGGGACCCACAATGAGCAGTTCTTC; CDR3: CASSSTSGTHNEQFF
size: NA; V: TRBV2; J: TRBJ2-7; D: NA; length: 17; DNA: TGTGCCAGCAGTGACCGTCATGCGGGGTATGGCTCCTACGAGCAGTACTTC; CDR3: CASSDRHAGYGSYEQYF
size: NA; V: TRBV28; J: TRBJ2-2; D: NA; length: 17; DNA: TGTGCCAGCAGCTTAGCCGGGACGTTTTGGGACACCGGGGAGCTGTTTTTT; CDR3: CASSLAGTFWDTGELFF
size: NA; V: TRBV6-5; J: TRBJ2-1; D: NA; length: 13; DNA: TGTGCCAGCAGTTACCCGGCAGGCAATGAGCAGTTCTTC; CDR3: CASSYPAGNEQFF
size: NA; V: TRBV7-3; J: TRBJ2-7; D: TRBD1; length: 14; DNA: TGTGCCAGCAGCTCCGACAGGGGAGCCGCCGAGCAGTACTTC; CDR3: CASSSDRGAAEQYF
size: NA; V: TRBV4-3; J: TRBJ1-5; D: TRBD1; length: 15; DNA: TGCGCCAGCAGCCAAGGGGGACAGGGTGATCAGCCCCAGCATTTT; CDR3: CASSQGGQGDQPQHF
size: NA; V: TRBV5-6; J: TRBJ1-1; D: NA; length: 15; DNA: TGTGCCAGCAGCTTCAGCAGTCGGCGTCACACTGAAGCTTTCTTT; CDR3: CASSFSSRRHTEAFF
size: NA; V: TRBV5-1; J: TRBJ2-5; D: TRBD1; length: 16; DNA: TGCGCCAGCAGCATTGACCGAGGACAGGGGACAAAGACCCAGTACTTC; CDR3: CASSIDRGQGTKTQYF
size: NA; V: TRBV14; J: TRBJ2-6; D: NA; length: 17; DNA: TGTGCCAGCAGCCAACGAACCGGGGGCTCTGGGGCCAACGTCCTGACTTTC; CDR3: CASSQRTGGSGANVLTF
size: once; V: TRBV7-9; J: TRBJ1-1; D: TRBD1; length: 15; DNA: TGTGCCAGCAGCTTAGGGGACAGGGGGCATACTGAAGCTTTCTTT; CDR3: CASSLGDRGHTEAFF
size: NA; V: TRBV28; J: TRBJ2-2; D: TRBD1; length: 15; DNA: TGTGCCAGCAGTACCCCGGGACAGGGGGCCGGGGAGCTGTTTTTT; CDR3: CASSTPGQGAGELFF
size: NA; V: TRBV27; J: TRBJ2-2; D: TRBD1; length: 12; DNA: TGTGCCAGCAGTTACAGGGGCGGGGAGCTGTTTTTT; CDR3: CASSYRGGELFF
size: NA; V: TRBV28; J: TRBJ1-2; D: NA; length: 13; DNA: TGTGCCAGCAGTTTACAGGGGTACTATGGCTACACCTTC; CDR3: CASSLQGYYGYTF
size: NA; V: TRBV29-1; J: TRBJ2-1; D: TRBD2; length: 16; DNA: TGCAGCGTTGGGACTAGCGGGAGCCAGTCCTACAATGAGCAGTTCTTC; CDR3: CSVGTSGSQSYNEQFF
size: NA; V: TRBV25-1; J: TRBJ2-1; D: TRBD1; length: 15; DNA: TGTGCCAGCAGTGCTCACAGGGGGCACGGCAATGAGCAGTTCTTC; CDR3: CASSAHRGHGNEQFF
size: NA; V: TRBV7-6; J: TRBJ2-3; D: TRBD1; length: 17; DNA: TGTGCCAGCAGCTTAGTATATGGGACAGGGCAGACAGATACGCAGTATTTT; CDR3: CASSLVYGTGQTDTQYF
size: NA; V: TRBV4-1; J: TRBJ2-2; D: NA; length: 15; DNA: TGCGCCAGCAGCCCTTTCGGGGCGAACACCGGGGAGCTGTTTTTT; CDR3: CASSPFGANTGELFF
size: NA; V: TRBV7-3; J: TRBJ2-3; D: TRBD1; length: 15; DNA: TGTGCCAGCAGCCGGGACAGGGTGACCACAGATACGCAGTATTTT; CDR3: CASSRDRVTTDTQYF
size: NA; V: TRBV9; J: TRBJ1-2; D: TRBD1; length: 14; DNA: TGTGCCAGCAGCCAGGGGGGGGACCTCTATGGCTACACCTTC; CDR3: CASSQGGDLYGYTF
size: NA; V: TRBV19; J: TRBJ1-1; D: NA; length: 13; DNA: TGTGCCAGTAGTATGAGGGCTAGCACTGAAGCTTTCTTT; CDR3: CASSMRASTEAFF
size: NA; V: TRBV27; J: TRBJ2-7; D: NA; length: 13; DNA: TGTGCCAGCAGTTTCAATATGGGTTACGAGCAGTACTTC; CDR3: CASSFNMGYEQYF
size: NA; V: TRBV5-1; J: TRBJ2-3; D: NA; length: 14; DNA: TGCGCCAGCAGCTTGGGGAGGGGCGCGGATACGCAGTATTTT; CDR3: CASSLGRGADTQYF